Shown below are 16 T cell receptor beta chains from a single sample sequenced in a study of blood T cells in healthy people across ages. Primers used in a second PCR of roughly 7 to 12 cycles were a sample-barcoded 5' primer and a J-beta primer mix. TCRdb processed the 5' RACE reads anew with MiXCR; each CDR3 protein has one entry. Found here are about 730,000 distinct CDR3 sequences, roughly 44% of them singletons; the top ten hold approximately 22%. The specimen sequenced was blood. Source of these receptors: a woman in her fifties or sixties in good health.

This clonotype was seen a few times. The chain has TRBV4-2 and TRBJ2-7, with 10 bases aligning to TRBD2. Germline V gene data show CDR1 as LGHNA and CDR2 as YNFKEQ. After removal of 3 bases from V and 3 bases from J, the junction contained 5 bases not matched to a gene. The CDR3 consists of 15 residues. This CDR3 reads CASSQRLAGLYEQYF. The CDR3 DNA is TGTGCCAGCAGCCAGAGACTAGCGGGCCTCTACGAGCAGTACTTC.

This clonotype has a single count. The chain employs TRBV20-1 and TRBJ2-2; D possibly uses TRBD1 or TRBD2 (5 bases each). The CDR3 runs to 17 residues. Deletions cut 6 bases from V and 4 bases from J, with 24 bases between. Per the germline V gene, CDR1 is DFQATT and CDR2 is SNEGSKA (reference sequence). CDR3 nucleotide sequence: TGCAGTGCCACAGGACGGGATTCCCTAGGATTCACCGGGGAGCTGTTTTTT. Protein product: CSATGRDSLGFTGELFF.

V usage is TRBV9 and J usage is TRBJ1-1; D unresolved. V was pared by 3 bases and J by 1 base, with 7 bases between. CDR1 is SGDLS, CDR2 YYNGEE, per germline. This CDR3 is 13 amino acids long. The CDR3 coding sequence is TGTGCCAGCAGCGCCTACGGGAACACTGAAGCTTTCTTT. This gives the protein CASSAYGNTEAFF.

This clonotype has just a few counts. The rearrangement uses TRBV29-1 and TRBJ1-1, with D uncertain. V gave up 5 bases and J gave up 5 bases, with 15 bases separating them. From germline, CDR1 is SQVTM and CDR2 ANQGSEA. This CDR3 is 13 amino acids long. CDR3 coding DNA: TGCAGCGTTTCCCCGGGTGGTCGGACTGAAGCTTTCTTT. As protein: CSVSPGGRTEAFF.

V gene TRBV7-3 combines with J gene TRBJ2-1; TRBD2 is a possible D gene (7 bases). Germline values: CDR1 SGHTA, CDR2 FQGTGA. The CDR3 is 17 amino acids. V lost 5 bases and J lost 9, with 26 bases in between. The CDR3 reads CASSPGGGGPLGSEQFF. In nucleotides, the CDR3 is TGTGCCAGCAGCCCGGGGGGTGGGGGGCCTCTGGGTAGTGAGCAGTTCTTC. Full variable domain (remainder filled in from reference TRBV7-3 and TRBJ2-1): GAGVSQTPSNKVTEKGKYVELRCDPISGHTALYWYRQSLGQGPEFLIYFQGTGAADDSGLPNDRFFAVRPEGSVSTLKIQRTERGDSAVYLCASSPGGGGPLGSEQFFGPGTRLTVL.

J is TRBJ2-1 and V is TRBV29-1; 10 bases are a match to TRBD2. V was pared by 4 bases and J by 4 bases, with 4 bases of the junction left unmatched. Germline V gene data show CDR1 as SQVTM and CDR2 as ANQGSEA. This CDR3 has 14 residues. CDR3 coding DNA: TGCAGCGTTGGAGGGACTAGCGTTTACAATGAGCAGTTCTTC. Its protein is CSVGGTSVYNEQFF.

This clonotype was seen a few times. The J gene is TRBJ2-1, the V gene TRBV7-9, with D tentatively TRBD1 (6 bases). Deletions cut 5 bases from V and 0 bases from J, with 11 bases between. Looked up from germline, CDR1 is SEHNR and CDR2 is FQNEAQ (reference sequence). This CDR3 has 15 amino acids. CDR3 loop: CASSSTGTSYNEQFF. CDR3 in DNA: TGTGCCAGCAGCAGTACAGGGACCTCCTACAATGAGCAGTTCTTC.

This clonotype was recorded a few times. Its ends do not fully match the called genes, so a read error is possible. This chain links TRBV7-4 with TRBJ2-7; D is unresolved. The CDR3 loop spans 14 amino acids. Germline loops: CDR1 SGHVT, CDR2 SQSDAQ. CDR3 nucleotides: TGTGCCACCAGCCACACAAAACGTCCCTACGAGCAGTACTTC. Residues: CATSHTKRPYEQYF.

This rearrangement joins TRBV7-3 to TRBJ2-1, with D tentatively TRBD1 (5 bases). V was shortened by 5 bases and J by 8 bases, with 16 bases between the two germline ends. This CDR3 comprises 14 residues. In germline, CDR1 is SGHTA, CDR2 FQGTGA. DNA for the CDR3: TGTGCCAGCAGCACTTATGACAGAAGCCATGAGCAGTTCTTC. This codes for CASSTYDRSHEQFF.

This clonotype occurred a few times. The rearrangement links TRBV6-2 or TRBV6-3 to TRBJ2-1; D not certain. Germline lookup yields CDR1 MNHEY and CDR2 SVGEGT. This CDR3 is 15 amino acids long. V gave up 0 bases and J gave up 4 bases, with 10 bases separating them. CDR3 region: CASSYSDLRYNEQFF. The CDR3 DNA follows: TGTGCCAGCAGTTACTCCGATCTAAGGTACAATGAGCAGTTCTTC.

This clonotype was seen a few times. The chain couples TRBV12-3 or TRBV12-4 to TRBJ1-1; no clear D gene. The CDR3 consists of 14 residues. The V gene lost 5 bases and the J gene lost 1 base, with 11 bases spanning the gap. CDR3 nucleotide sequence: TGTGCCAGCAGTCAGACCTGGGAGAACACTGAAGCTTTCTTT. Protein: CASSQTWENTEAFF.

The chain recombines TRBV28 with TRBJ2-7; D uncertain. TRBJ2-5 explains the end of the DNA better; the J call may be wrong. The germline CDR1 and CDR2 sequences are MDHEN and SYDVKM. This CDR3 contains 17 residues. The CDR3 region is CASSFALTRSRVETQYF. DNA of the CDR3: TGTGCCAGCAGTTTTGCTTTGACACGGAGTAGGGTAGAGACCCAGTACTTC.

This clonotype turned up a few times. This rearrangement joins TRBV9 to TRBJ2-1; 10 bases agree with TRBD2. CDR3 length: 19 amino acids. Germline-derived CDR1 and CDR2 are SGDLS and YYNGEE. V lost 0 bases to trimming and J lost 5 bases; unmatched junction nucleotides: 14. The CDR3 sequence: CASSVAPLPASGGHNEQFF. CDR3 nucleotide sequence: TGTGCCAGCAGCGTAGCCCCCCTTCCGGCTAGCGGGGGCCACAATGAGCAGTTCTTC.

Many counts were recorded for this clonotype. This chain links TRBV6-6 with TRBJ2-7, with D perhaps TRBD1 (5 bases). The CDR3 loop spans 11 amino acids. Trimming left V 8 bases short and J 2 bases short, with 7 bases between. Germline-derived CDR1 and CDR2 are MNHNY and SVGAGI (reference sequence). The CDR3 sequence: CASGAAYEQYF. The DNA for the CDR3 is TGTGCCAGCGGGGCGGCCTACGAGCAGTACTTC.

The chain links TRBV14 to TRBJ2-2; D is unresolved. V lost 1 base and J lost 1, with 1 base in between. Germline V lookup: CDR1 SGHDN, CDR2 FVKESK. The CDR3 loop spans 13 amino acids. CDR3 amino acids: CASSQGNTGELFF. As DNA, the CDR3 is TGTGCCAGCAGCCAAGGGAACACCGGGGAGCTGTTTTTT.

The chain links TRBV7-9 to TRBJ1-6; D is ambiguous. The CDR3 totals 14 residues. Germline loops: CDR1 SEHNR, CDR2 FQNEAQ (reference sequence). V was clipped by 5 bases and J by 5 bases, with 10 bases between them. CDR3 in DNA: TGTGCCAGCAGCCAACAGACAAATAATTCACCCCTCCACTTT. Translated: CASSQQTNNSPLHF.